What follows are 28 T cell receptor beta chains derived from one specimen sequenced in a study of cytomegalovirus exposure and HLA in healthy donors (TCRdb year 2017). Library method: the immunoSEQ multiplex PCR assay. TCRdb took this table from immuneACCESS and kept in-frame rearrangements with V and J called. Such tables lack part of the clones; where checked against another copy, unresolved V genes explain under half of the gap, and the rest is unexplained. This sample comprises under 80,000 clones, roughly 90% of them detected only once. 1% to 1.5% of the sample is in the top ten clones. Material for sequencing was PBMCs. The receptors were gathered from a woman aged 18-35 years in good health and CMV-seronegative.

The rearrangement links TRBV15 to TRBJ2-7; TRBD2 matches at 8 bases. The CDR3 is 11 residues long. J was trimmed by 3 bases and V by 8 bases; bases with no gene match: 0. The germline CDR1 and CDR2 sequences are LNHNV and YYDKDF (reference sequence). The chain's CDR3 is CATRGGYEQYF. The CDR3 DNA reads TGTGCCACCCGGGGGGGCTACGAGCAGTACTTC.

V usage is TRBV30 and J usage is TRBJ2-3; D gene uncertain. The CDR3 consists of 12 residues. The germline CDR1 and CDR2 sequences are GTSNPN and SVGIG (reference sequence). Trimming took 2 bases from V and 6 from J, leaving 9 bases between them. DNA for the CDR3: TGTGCCTGGAGTTCAGCGAGGGATACGCAGTATTTT. Amino acids: CAWSSARDTQYF.

CDR3 nucleotides: TGTGCCAGCAGCTCCCCGCGGGGGAGAGAAAAACTGTTTTTT. Amino acids: CASSSPRGREKLFF. The rearrangement links TRBV11-2 to TRBJ1-4, with a weak D call TRBD1 (5 bases). The CDR3 has 14 amino acids. The germline V gene encodes CDR1 SGHAT and CDR2 FQNNGV. V was trimmed by 4 bases and J by 8 bases, leaving 14 bases between them. Drawing the rest from reference TRBV11-2 and TRBJ1-4, the complete variable domain is EAGVAQSPRYKIIEKRQSVAFWCNPISGHATLYWYQQILGQGPKLLIQFQNNGVVDDSQLPKDRFSAERLKGVDSTLKIQPAKLEDSAVYLCASSSPRGREKLFFGSGTQLSVL.

This clone was found once. This rearrangement joins TRBV30 to TRBJ2-1; the match to TRBD2 covers 10 bases. V lost 3 bases and J lost 5; bases outside the gene matches: 13. Germline V CDR1 and CDR2: GTSNPN, SVGIG (reference sequence). The CDR3 runs to 17 residues. Here the CDR3 reads CAWRALLAGPPDNEQFF. CDR3 DNA: TGTGCCTGGAGAGCGTTACTAGCGGGGCCCCCGGACAATGAGCAGTTCTTC.

This sequence joins TRBV7-2 and TRBJ1-2; 12 bases match TRBD1. After removal of 5 bases from V and 7 bases from J, the junction contained 2 bases not matched to a gene. The CDR3 has 13 amino acids. Germline CDR1 is SGHTA and CDR2 is FQGNSA. As DNA, the CDR3 is TGTGCCAGCAGCAGGGACAGGGGGCTTGGCTACACCTTC. It specifies CASSRDRGLGYTF.

The gene calls are TRBV19 and TRBJ2-7; TRBD1 aligns across 9 bases. V shed 6 bases, J shed 3 bases, and the junction held 6 bases outside the gene matches. This CDR3 spans 14 amino acids. In germline, CDR1 is LNHDA, CDR2 SQIVND (reference sequence). CDR3 sequence: CASSLRDRVYEQYF. CDR3 nucleotides: TGTGCCAGTAGCCTTCGGGACAGGGTCTACGAGCAGTACTTC.

J is TRBJ2-6 and V is TRBV19, with TRBD1 identical over 9 bases. CDR3 length: 17 residues. Per germline, CDR1 LNHDA and CDR2 SQIVND (reference sequence). V shed 5 bases, J shed 3 bases, and the junction held 8 bases outside the gene matches. CDR3 residues: CASSPGQGIVGANVLTF. For the CDR3, the DNA is TGTGCCAGTAGTCCGGGACAGGGTATCGTTGGGGCCAACGTCCTGACTTTC.

This rearrangement joins TRBV4-1 to TRBJ1-4; 7 nucleotides agree with TRBD1. Unmatched junction bases numbered 5, after V lost 6 bases and J lost 7 bases. Germline CDR1 MGHRA, CDR2 YSYEKL. The CDR3 runs to 13 residues. The CDR3 bases are TGCGCCAGCAGAACTCAGGGGGGTGAAAAACTGTTTTTT. This translates into CASRTQGGEKLFF.

The V gene is TRBV19, the J gene TRBJ2-3; the match to TRBD2 covers 8 bases. The CDR3 sequence is 15 residues long. Per germline, CDR1 LNHDA and CDR2 SQIVND (reference sequence). The V and J ends lost 2 bases and 5 bases, in that order; junction bases with no gene match: 6. In DNA form, the CDR3 reads TGTGCCAGTAGTATATCCGGGGGGGCTGGAGATACGCAGTATTTT. It encodes CASSISGGAGDTQYF.

The chain links TRBV28 to TRBJ1-2; D gene uncertain. Trimming stripped 2 bases from V and 1 base from J, with 11 bases between. The CDR3 totals 15 residues. CDR1 is MDHEN and CDR2 is SYDVKM in the germline V gene. The CDR3 is CASSLSEGNNYGYTF. Here the CDR3 DNA reads TGTGCCAGCAGTTTAAGTGAGGGAAATAACTATGGCTACACCTTC.

V usage is TRBV5-1 and J usage is TRBJ2-2, with 7 bases matching TRBD1. J gave up 2 bases and V 0 bases, and 7 bases lay outside the gene matches. Germline V gene sequence: CDR1 SGHRS, CDR2 YFSETQ. The CDR3 sequence is 17 residues long. The CDR3 bases are TGCGCCAGCAGCTTGGACGGGACAGTCCTCAACACCGGGGAGCTGTTTTTT. Translated, it gives CASSLDGTVLNTGELFF.

The chain recombines TRBV7-9 with TRBJ1-5, with D possibly matching TRBD1 (5 bases). Germline V gives CDR1 SEHNR, CDR2 FQNEAQ (reference sequence). The CDR3 consists of 13 residues. Trimming removed 8 bases at V and 1 base at J, with 9 bases between. The DNA of the CDR3 is TGTGCCAGCGGGAGGGACAGCAATCAGCCCCAGCATTTT. Protein: CASGRDSNQPQHF.

The chain uses TRBV19 and TRBJ2-1, with D perhaps matching TRBD2 (7 bases). Looked up from germline, CDR1 is LNHDA and CDR2 is SQIVND (reference sequence). The CDR3 contains 16 residues. V was pared by 8 bases and J by 4 bases, with 21 bases between. The CDR3 here is CASGAGAGYTYNEQFF. The CDR3 DNA reads as TGTGCCAGTGGGGCGGGGGCCGGCTATACATACAATGAGCAGTTCTTC.

V and J are TRBV28 and TRBJ2-2; 9 bases map to TRBD1. The trim removed 2 bases at V and 6 bases at J, leaving 7 bases unmatched. The germline V gene encodes CDR1 MDHEN and CDR2 SYDVKM. CDR3 length equals 16 residues. CDR3 in amino acids: CASSLSGTGRSGELFF. CDR3 nucleotides: TGTGCCAGCAGTTTAAGTGGGACAGGGAGGTCCGGGGAGCTGTTTTTT.

The genes are TRBV5-8 and TRBJ2-3; TRBD1 agrees at 8 bases. The CDR3 has 14 amino acids. Germline trimming cut 2 bases from V and 5 bases from J; bases unmatched to any gene: 4. Germline V gives CDR1 SGHTS, CDR2 YDEGEE. The CDR3 sequence: CASSFGQGGDTQYF. The CDR3 DNA is TGTGCCAGCAGCTTTGGACAGGGCGGAGATACGCAGTATTTT.

The rearrangement uses TRBV7-6 and TRBJ1-2; TRBD1 aligns across 7 bases. This CDR3 has 13 amino acids. V shed 3 bases and J 6 bases; nucleotides not matched to a gene: 4. CDR1 and CDR2 (germline): SGHVS, FNYEAQ. The chain's CDR3 is CASSLWDSDGYTF. The CDR3 DNA reads TGTGCCAGCAGCTTGTGGGACAGCGATGGCTACACCTTC.

This chain connects TRBV6-5 to TRBJ2-1, with 10 bases aligning to TRBD2. V was pared by 5 bases and J by 8 bases, with 6 bases of the junction left unmatched. The V gene's germline CDR1 is MNHEY and CDR2 SVGAGI. The CDR3 spans 14 residues. The CDR3 sequence is CASSKIAGGDEQFF. The CDR3 nucleotides are TGTGCCAGCAGTAAAATAGCGGGAGGTGATGAGCAGTTCTTC.

V usage is TRBV21-1 and J usage is TRBJ2-3; whether TRBD2, the table's D call, matches the DNA was not checked. TRBV21-1 is described as a pseudogene. The CDR3 sequence is 15 residues long. CDR3 in amino acids: CASSKGGTGGDTQYF. The CDR3 DNA reads TGTGCCAGCAGCAAAGGGGGGACTGGCGGGGATACGCAGTATTTT.

This clone was seen only once. Written as DNA, the CDR3 is TGTGCCAGCAGTTATTATATCACTAGCGGGGGGATTGAGCAGTTCTTC. Amino acid sequence: CASSYYITSGGIEQFF. V is TRBV6-5 and J is TRBJ2-1, with 12 nucleotides matching TRBD2. J was trimmed by 9 bases and V by 3 bases; bases with no gene match: 9. In germline, CDR1 is MNHEY, CDR2 SVGAGI. This CDR3 is 16 amino acids long.

The rearrangement joins TRBV30 to TRBJ2-1, with 7 bases identical to TRBD1. Germline assignment: CDR1 GTSNPN and CDR2 SVGIG (reference sequence). Germline trimming cut 7 bases from V and 7 bases from J; bases unmatched to any gene: 4. The CDR3 extends over 11 amino acids. CDR3: CASQGENEQFF. The CDR3 DNA reads as TGTGCCTCCCAGGGGGAGAATGAGCAGTTCTTC.

The CDR3 reads CASSLKSGANYGYTF. The CDR3 DNA sequence: TGTGCCAGCAGCTTAAAATCGGGAGCTAACTATGGCTACACCTTC. The chain employs TRBV7-9 and TRBJ1-2; D remains ambiguous. V was cut by 2 bases and J by 0 bases, with 10 bases left in between. In germline, CDR1 is SEHNR, CDR2 FQNEAQ (reference sequence). The CDR3 totals 15 residues.

The J gene is TRBJ2-2, the V gene TRBV10-1, with 7 positions matching TRBD1. CDR1 is WNHNN and CDR2 is SYGVQD in the germline V gene (reference sequence). This CDR3 region has 13 residues. V lost 6 bases, J lost 6 bases, and 4 bases stayed unmatched. The CDR3: CASRGTVAGELFF. CDR3 DNA: TGCGCCAGCAGGGGGACAGTTGCCGGGGAGCTGTTTTTT.

The chain links TRBV11-2 to TRBJ2-5; 8 bases match TRBD2. The V and J ends lost 6 bases and 1 base, in that order; junction bases with no gene match: 7. The CDR3 has 15 amino acids. Per the germline V gene, CDR1 is SGHAT and CDR2 is FQNNGV. CDR3 sequence: CASSPTLAGQETQYF. CDR3 nucleotides: TGTGCCAGCAGTCCAACCCTAGCGGGCCAAGAGACCCAGTACTTC.

The chain is built from TRBV5-1 and TRBJ2-3; 12 positions match TRBD2. V lost 4 bases to trimming and J lost 4 bases; unmatched junction nucleotides: 10. This CDR3 contains 17 residues. Germline V CDR1 and CDR2: SGHRS, YFSETQ. CDR3 DNA: TGCGCCAGCAGCGACCTACTAGCGGGGGGAAGAGCAGATACGCAGTATTTT. Protein: CASSDLLAGGRADTQYF.

The chain is built from TRBV18 and TRBJ1-2; D gene uncertain. V was pared by 4 bases and J by 3 bases, with 12 bases between. This CDR3 has 14 residues. Germline loops: CDR1 KGHSH, CDR2 LQKENI. CDR3 bases: TGTGCCAGCTCACAGAGGCAACTCGACTATGGCTACACCTTC. Its translation is CASSQRQLDYGYTF.

This clone was observed once. The rearrangement links TRBV4-1 to TRBJ1-5; D is ambiguous. V lost 2 bases to trimming and J lost 4 bases, with 12 bases between them. The CDR3 is 15 residues long. Germline V gene lookup returns CDR1 MGHRA and CDR2 YSYEKL. DNA for the CDR3: TGCGCCAGCAGCCAATTTGGGCAGGTAAATCAGCCCCAGCATTTT. It specifies CASSQFGQVNQPQHF.

V is TRBV6-6 and J is TRBJ2-1; 11 bases fit TRBD2. This CDR3 is 15 amino acids long. Germline V lookup: CDR1 MNHNY, CDR2 SVGAGI (reference sequence). The trim removed 8 bases at V and 4 bases at J, leaving 7 bases unmatched. This chain's CDR3 is CASRRTSGPYNEQFF. CDR3 coding DNA: TGTGCCAGCCGGCGGACTAGCGGGCCATACAATGAGCAGTTCTTC.

The V gene is TRBV11-2, the J gene TRBJ2-1; 8 nucleotides line up with TRBD2. CDR1 is SGHAT and CDR2 is FQNNGV in the germline V gene. The CDR3 is 15 residues long. V gave up 7 bases and J gave up 9 bases; unmatched junction bases: 14. CDR3: CASTPISGVRSEQFF. CDR3 nucleotides: TGTGCCAGCACCCCGATTAGCGGGGTTCGTAGTGAGCAGTTCTTC.